This T cell receptor beta chain was recovered during a study of blood T cell repertoires in COVID-19. Generated by immunoSEQ multiplex PCR, the TCRdb table keeps only in-frame clones and is missing some. The table records around 240,000 clones, approximately 83% of them present only once. V was pared by 5 bases and J by 1 base, with 17 bases between. In germline, CDR1 is SGHAT, CDR2 FQNNGV. This CDR3 has 16 residues. The specimen sequenced was peripheral blood. The chain recombines TRBV11-2 with TRBJ1-2, with D maybe TRBD1 (5 bases). This TCR derives from a woman aged 25-40 years who had recovered from COVID-19. In nucleotides, the CDR3 is TGTGCCAGCAGCCCCGTCGGGGGGGACTTTAACTATGGCTACACCTTC. Protein: CASSPVGGDFNYGYTF.